Listed below are T cell receptor beta chains from one sample, sequenced in a study of blood T cell repertoires in COVID-19. Some clones are missing from TCRdb's copy, which holds only in-frame ones; the method was immunoSEQ multiplex PCR. There are about 200,000 clones in the sample; 60% to 85% occur only once, and around 5.1% lies in the top ten. The sequenced material came from peripheral blood. These receptors originate from a woman in her 70s with acute or convalescent COVID-19. CDR3s include the opening cysteine and the closing phenylalanine or tryptophan. Each record gives: V gene, J gene, D gene, clone size, CDR3 DNA, CDR3 protein. A D gene is named only where the DNA matches it firmly. Part of the rows lack a size; the others show once, few, many or a class for expanded clones.

TRBV10-3	TRBJ2-1	NA	NA	TGTGCCATCAGTGAAGGCGGGACGCCTTACAATGAGCAGTTCTTC	CAISEGGTPYNEQFF
TRBV19	TRBJ2-1	TRBD2	NA	TGTGCCAGTAGTAGAAGGACTAGCGGGATCGACTACAATGAGCAGTTCTTC	CASSRRTSGIDYNEQFF
TRBV29-1	TRBJ1-1	NA	once	TGCAGCGTTGAAGGGGTCCTGGGAGGTGGCACTGAAGCTTTCTTT	CSVEGVLGGGTEAFF
TRBV28	TRBJ1-2	TRBD1	few	TGTGCCAGCAGCGGGAATGGACAGGGCCTTTATGGCTACACCTTC	CASSGNGQGLYGYTF
TRBV24-1	TRBJ2-7	NA	NA	TGTGCCACCAGTGATTTTATGGAGGAGCAGTACTTC	CATSDFMEEQYF
TRBV11-2	TRBJ2-3	NA	NA	TGTGCCAGCAGCTTAACAGGGAGTTCGGCGAATACGCAGTATTTT	CASSLTGSSANTQYF
TRBV7-6	TRBJ2-1	TRBD2	NA	TGTGCCAGCAGCTTATCGAGCGGGAGGGTCAATGAGCAGTTCTTC	CASSLSSGRVNEQFF
TRBV6-6	TRBJ1-4	NA	NA	TGTGCCAGCAACCTCAACAGGGTTGCTAATGAAAAACTGTTTTTT	CASNLNRVANEKLFF
TRBV11-2	TRBJ2-7	NA	NA	NA	CASSLGVGAGSHYF
TRBV3-1/TRBV3-2	TRBJ2-7	TRBD2	NA	TGTGCCAGCAGCAAGGGGCGGGAGCCCACCTACGAGCAGTACTTC	CASSKGREPTYEQYF
TRBV5-1	TRBJ2-7	TRBD1	NA	TGCGCCAGCAGCTTGGGAGGGACAGGGGACTACGAGCAGTACTTC	CASSLGGTGDYEQYF
TRBV7-2	TRBJ1-5	TRBD1	NA	TGTGCCAGCAGTCAGGACAGGACAGGCAATCAGCCCCAGCATTTT	CASSQDRTGNQPQHF
TRBV5-5	TRBJ1-1	TRBD1	NA	TGTGCCAGCAGCGAGGGGGCAGGGCTGGGCACTGAAGCTTTCTTT	CASSEGAGLGTEAFF
TRBV18	TRBJ2-7	TRBD1	once	TGTGCCAGCTCATCCACAGGGGGGCAGTCGGGTTGGGAGCAGTACTTC	CASSSTGGQSGWEQYF
TRBV7-9	TRBJ1-2	NA	NA	TGTGCCAGCAGTTTTCAGACATATGGCTACACCTTC	CASSFQTYGYTF
TRBV18	TRBJ2-7	TRBD1	NA	TGTGCCAGCTCAACCGGACAGGGGGCCTACGAGCAGTACTTC	CASSTGQGAYEQYF
TRBV19	TRBJ2-7	NA	NA	TGTGCCAGTAGTACCCAGGTGGGGCCCTACGAGCAGTACTTC	CASSTQVGPYEQYF
TRBV5-1	TRBJ2-7	TRBD1	once	TGCGCCAGCAGCTTGGTCGGACAGGGGATAGGCGAGCAGTACTTC	CASSLVGQGIGEQYF
TRBV7-8	TRBJ2-7	NA	NA	TGTGCCAGCAGCTTAGCCAGGCTCGAGCAGTACTTC	CASSLARLEQYF
TRBV19	TRBJ1-2	NA	NA	TGTGCCAGTACCGGGGTCCGGGGCTACACCTTC	CASTGVRGYTF
TRBV6-4	TRBJ2-3	TRBD1	NA	TGTGCCAGCATGGGTAACAGGGGAATTGCAGATACGCAGTATTTT	CASMGNRGIADTQYF
TRBV6-5	TRBJ2-3	TRBD2	NA	TGTGCCAGCAGTTACGCTGCGGGAGGGCCCACAGATACGCAGTATTTT	CASSYAAGGPTDTQYF
TRBV18	TRBJ1-3	TRBD1	NA	TGTGCCAGCTCACCGACGACAGGGTTCGGAAACACCATATATTTT	CASSPTTGFGNTIYF
TRBV4-1	TRBJ2-1	TRBD2	once	TGCGCCAGCAGCCTTTCCCGACTAGCGGGAGCCTACAATGAGCAGTTCTTC	CASSLSRLAGAYNEQFF
TRBV30	TRBJ2-5	NA	NA	TGTGCCTGGAGTGGGACTTTGACAGAGACCCAGTACTTC	CAWSGTLTETQYF
TRBV7-7	TRBJ2-3	NA	once	TGTGCCAGCAGCGCCCGACAGATAACAGATACGCAGTATTTT	CASSARQITDTQYF
TRBV10-3	TRBJ2-2	NA	once	TGTGCCATCAGTGAAAGTATGGGAGACGGGGAGCTGTTTTTT	CAISESMGDGELFF
TRBV2	TRBJ2-2	NA	NA	TGTGCCAGCAGTGGGGGCAGGGCGGTGGCCGGGGAGCTGTTTTTT	CASSGGRAVAGELFF
TRBV7-8	TRBJ2-7	NA	NA	TGTGCCAGCAGCTTAAAAGGGGGTGAGGAGCAGTACTTC	CASSLKGGEEQYF
TRBV11-2	TRBJ2-7	TRBD1	NA	TGTGCCAGCAGCCCACCCGGGACAGGTGGCCACGAGCAGTACTTC	CASSPPGTGGHEQYF
TRBV10-1	TRBJ1-5	NA	few	TGCGCCAGCATCAGTGCGGCCGTTAGCAATCAGCCCCAGCATTTT	CASISAAVSNQPQHF
TRBV18	TRBJ1-1	NA	NA	TGTGCCAGCTCACCAGGGCAGAACACTGAAGCTTTCTTT	CASSPGQNTEAFF
TRBV12-3/TRBV12-4	TRBJ1-3	NA	NA	TGTGCCAGCAGCACAGGTACCAGAAACACCATATATTTT	CASSTGTRNTIYF
TRBV11-2	TRBJ1-5	NA	NA	TGTGCCAGCAGCTTAGATAGTCGACAGCCCCAGCATTTT	CASSLDSRQPQHF
TRBV4-1	TRBJ1-1	NA	few	TGCGCCAGCAGCCAAGATCGGCTTTCCCCCGTGGAGGGTGAAGCTTTCTTT	CASSQDRLSPVEGEAFF
TRBV29-1	TRBJ2-7	TRBD2	NA	TGCAGCGTTGAAGAGGGACTAGCGGGAGTGGACGAGCAGTACTTC	CSVEEGLAGVDEQYF
TRBV28	TRBJ2-7	NA	NA	TGTGCCAGCAGTTTTGCCCCCATCGACAGGCGGTCCTACGAGCAGTACTTC	CASSFAPIDRRSYEQYF
TRBV6-5	TRBJ2-7	NA	NA	TGTGCCAGCATATGGGGCAGGAGCTCCTACGAGCAGTACTTC	CASIWGRSSYEQYF
TRBV5-1	TRBJ1-3	NA	NA	TGCGCCAGCAGCCCTAGATACTCTGGAAACACCATATATTTT	CASSPRYSGNTIYF
TRBV18	TRBJ2-7	NA	NA	TGTGCCAGCTCACCATTCGGAGGCCGCGAGCAGTACTTC	CASSPFGGREQYF
TRBV4-1	TRBJ2-3	NA	NA	TGCGCCAGCAGCCAGACCCAGGGCGGCCGTAGCACAGATACGCAGTATTTT	CASSQTQGGRSTDTQYF
TRBV3-1/TRBV3-2	TRBJ2-1	NA	NA	TGTGCCAGCAGCCGTGACGGGAGAGCAAACAATGAGCAGTTCTTC	CASSRDGRANNEQFF